These T cell receptor beta chains were read from a single sample in a study of T-cell memory formation after mild COVID-19. TCRdb fed the 5' RACE reads into MiXCR, producing one record per CDR3 protein. The sample lists a few hundred thousand distinct CDR3 sequences, about 15% occurring once. Sequencing was performed on PBMCs or a T cell subset sorted from them (not recorded which). The source is a young man who had mild COVID-19 (a few samples of this study predate the infection). Cell type and time point are not known. Each CDR3 is given with its conserved first and last residue. The D gene is left open where the match is weak. Where a row states a size, it is once, few, many or the class of an expanded clone; other rows omit it.

D gene | clone size | J gene | V gene | CDR3 protein | CDR3 DNA
NA | NA | TRBJ2-3 | TRBV9 | CASSVGPGGTQYF | TGTGCCAGCAGCGTAGGGCCGGGCGGTACGCAGTATTTT
TRBD1 | NA | TRBJ1-1 | TRBV5-6 | CASSLSQGVLTEAFF | TGTGCCAGCAGCTTATCACAGGGGGTTCTTACTGAAGCTTTCTTT
TRBD1 | few | TRBJ2-3 | TRBV5-1 | CASSTGQGSDTQYF | TGCGCCAGCAGCACTGGACAGGGATCAGATACGCAGTATTTT
TRBD1 | few | TRBJ1-4 | TRBV5-1 | CASAGGAFTTNEKLFF | TGCGCCAGCGCAGGGGGCGCCTTCACAACTAATGAAAAACTGTTTTTT
NA | NA | TRBJ2-7 | TRBV4-2 | CASSHRERTQGTYEQYF | TGTGCCAGCAGCCACAGAGAAAGGACTCAAGGAACCTACGAGCAGTACTTC
NA | few | TRBJ2-3 | TRBV3-1 | CASSQGVRDTQYF | TGTGCCAGCAGCCAAGGAGTCAGAGATACGCAGTATTTT
NA | few | TRBJ1-4 | TRBV20-1 | CSARPGDKLFF | TGCAGTGCTAGACCGGGAGACAAACTGTTTTTT
TRBD1 | NA | TRBJ1-6 | TRBV11-2 | CASSSLDRGGNSPLHF | TGTGCCAGCAGCTCATTGGACAGGGGTGGGAATTCACCCCTCCACTTT
NA | NA | TRBJ2-1 | TRBV4-2 | CASSQALKGRTVEQFF | TGTGCCAGCAGCCAAGCCCTCAAAGGACGGACAGTTGAGCAGTTCTTC
NA | NA | TRBJ2-6 | TRBV5-1 | CASSPDVSSGANVLTF | TGCGCCAGCAGCCCCGACGTCAGCTCTGGGGCCAACGTCCTGACTTTC
NA | NA | TRBJ1-1 | TRBV5-1 | CASSLEAPEAFF | TGCGCCAGCAGCTTAGAGGCCCCTGAAGCTTTCTTT
NA | NA | TRBJ1-1 | TRBV7-6 | CASSARGGKNTEAFF | TGTGCCAGCAGCGCCCGAGGGGGGAAGAACACTGAAGCTTTCTTT
TRBD1 | few | TRBJ2-1 | TRBV5-5 | CASSIFLPQGSYNEQFF | TGTGCCAGCAGCATTTTCCTCCCACAGGGGAGCTACAATGAGCAGTTCTTC
NA | few | TRBJ1-5 | TRBV7-3 | CASSLVGGLNQPQHF | TGTGCCAGCAGCTTAGTAGGGGGGCTCAATCAGCCCCAGCATTTT
NA | NA | TRBJ2-6 | TRBV4-3 | CASSPESDRTSSGANVLTF | TGCGCCAGCAGCCCTGAATCTGACAGGACTAGCTCTGGGGCCAACGTCCTGACTTTC
NA | NA | TRBJ2-5 | TRBV6-2/TRBV6-3 | CASSYGGTIKTQYF | TGTGCCAGCAGTTACGGCGGGACAATAAAGACCCAGTACTTC
TRBD1 | NA | TRBJ2-5 | TRBV7-2 | CASSYRRDSSETQYF | TGTGCCAGCAGCTATCGTCGGGACAGCTCAGAGACCCAGTACTTC
TRBD2 | NA | TRBJ2-2 | TRBV12-3/TRBV12-4 | CASMVGGAFGGELFF | TGTGCCAGCATGGTGGGAGGGGCCTTCGGGGGGGAGCTGTTTTTT
NA | many | TRBJ2-1 | TRBV7-9 | CASSAPGSSYNEQFF | TGTGCCAGCAGCGCACCGGGTAGCTCCTACAATGAGCAGTTCTTC
NA | few | TRBJ2-1 | TRBV5-6 | CASSLARRLNSYNEQFF | TGTGCCAGCAGCTTGGCCAGGCGCCTGAACTCCTACAATGAGCAGTTCTTC
NA | NA | TRBJ1-1 | TRBV20-1 | CSARRDLVNTEAFF | TGCAGTGCTAGGAGGGACCTTGTTAACACTGAAGCTTTCTTT
NA | NA | TRBJ1-5 | TRBV7-9 | CASSWNSPLEPQHF | TGTGCCAGCAGCTGGAACAGCCCTTTAGAGCCCCAGCATTTT
NA | few | TRBJ2-7 | TRBV7-8 | CASSLVAWDKGQYEQYF | TGTGCCAGCAGCTTAGTAGCGTGGGACAAAGGGCAATACGAGCAGTACTTC
NA | NA | TRBJ2-3 | TRBV6-5 | CASSFSRVRSTDTQYF | TGTGCAAGCAGTTTCTCCAGAGTAAGGAGCACAGATACGCAGTATTTT
NA | NA | TRBJ1-1 | TRBV6-5 | CASKGVTEAFF | TGTGCCAGTAAAGGGGTCACTGAAGCTTTCTTT
NA | many | TRBJ2-1 | TRBV4-2 | CASSQGSLPSNEQFF | TGTGCCAGCAGCCAAGGTTCTCTCCCGAGCAATGAGCAGTTCTTC
TRBD2 | NA | TRBJ2-5 | TRBV19 | CASSIQRGPPGTQYF | TGTGCCAGTAGTATCCAGCGGGGGCCGCCGGGGACCCAGTACTTC
NA | NA | TRBJ1-2 | TRBV6-2/TRBV6-3 | CASRTEIYGYTF | TGTGCCAGTCGGACGGAAATCTATGGCTACACCTTC
NA | NA | TRBJ2-2 | TRBV4-1 | CASSQAIHPNTGELFF | TGCGCCAGCAGCCAAGCTATACACCCGAACACCGGGGAGCTGTTTTTT
TRBD2 | few | TRBJ2-1 | TRBV7-2 | CASSSTSGEYNEQFF | TGTGCCAGCAGCTCGACTAGCGGGGAGTACAATGAGCAGTTCTTC
NA | few | TRBJ1-1 | TRBV4-1 | CASSQDPGGNREAFF | TGCGCCAGCAGCCAAGACCCAGGAGGGAACAGGGAAGCTTTCTTT
NA | many | TRBJ2-1 | TRBV20-1 | CSAPGGAGASYNEQFF | TGCAGTGCTCCGGGCGGGGCAGGGGCATCCTACAATGAGCAGTTCTTC
NA | NA | TRBJ2-3 | TRBV4-2 | CASNRNTDTQYF | TGTGCCAGCAACCGAAACACAGATACGCAGTATTTT
NA | NA | TRBJ2-7 | TRBV6-5 | CASSYSFIGVEEQYF | TGTGCCAGCAGTTACTCGTTTATTGGGGTAGAGGAGCAGTACTTC
NA | few | TRBJ2-6 | TRBV6-5 | CASSYRSSGANVLTF | TGTGCCAGCAGTTATCGGAGCTCTGGGGCCAACGTCCTGACTTTC
NA | few | TRBJ1-2 | TRBV30 | CAWRVLGATTGNGYTF | TGTGCATGGAGAGTCTTGGGGGCCACAACAGGGAATGGCTACACCTTC
NA | NA | TRBJ2-7 | TRBV7-8 | CASSLVSPLSEAGWYF | TGTGCCAGCAGCTTAGTATCCCCCTTATCGGAGGCCGGGTGGTACTTC
NA | many | TRBJ1-5 | TRBV5-1 | CASSPEGNQPQHF | TGCGCCAGCAGCCCAGAAGGCAATCAGCCCCAGCATTTT
NA | few | TRBJ2-3 | TRBV7-3 | CASSLLAGQDTQYF | TGTGCCAGCAGCTTACTCGCGGGGCAAGATACGCAGTATTTT
TRBD2 | NA | TRBJ2-3 | TRBV7-3 | CASSLGTSLTDTQYF | TGTGCCAGCAGCCTCGGGACTAGCTTAACAGATACGCAGTATTTT
NA | many | TRBJ1-5 | TRBV12-3/TRBV12-4 | CASSLGGVQPQHF | TGTGCCAGCAGTTTAGGCGGGGTCCAGCCCCAGCATTTT
TRBD1 | NA | TRBJ2-5 | TRBV5-6 | CASTAAPQGVRKTQYF | TGTGCCAGCACAGCGGCCCCACAGGGGGTTAGAAAGACCCAGTACTTC
NA | NA | TRBJ1-6 | TRBV5-5 | CASSETRGGNSPLHF | TGTGCCAGCAGCGAAACGAGGGGAGGGAATTCACCCCTCCACTTT
TRBD1 | NA | TRBJ1-1 | TRBV7-2 | CASSFRQGSTEAFF | TGTGCCAGCAGCTTCCGACAGGGAAGCACTGAAGCTTTCTTT
NA | NA | TRBJ2-3 | TRBV18 | CASSPPNAASRTDTQYF | TGTGCCAGCTCACCGCCAAACGCAGCATCTCGCACAGATACGCAGTATTTT
NA | NA | TRBJ2-1 | TRBV2 | CASSPRYGDEQFF | TGTGCCAGCAGTCCTCGTTATGGGGATGAGCAGTTCTTC
NA | few | TRBJ2-1 | TRBV20-1 | CSANNGGNEQFF | TGCAGTGCTAACAACGGGGGCAATGAGCAGTTCTTC